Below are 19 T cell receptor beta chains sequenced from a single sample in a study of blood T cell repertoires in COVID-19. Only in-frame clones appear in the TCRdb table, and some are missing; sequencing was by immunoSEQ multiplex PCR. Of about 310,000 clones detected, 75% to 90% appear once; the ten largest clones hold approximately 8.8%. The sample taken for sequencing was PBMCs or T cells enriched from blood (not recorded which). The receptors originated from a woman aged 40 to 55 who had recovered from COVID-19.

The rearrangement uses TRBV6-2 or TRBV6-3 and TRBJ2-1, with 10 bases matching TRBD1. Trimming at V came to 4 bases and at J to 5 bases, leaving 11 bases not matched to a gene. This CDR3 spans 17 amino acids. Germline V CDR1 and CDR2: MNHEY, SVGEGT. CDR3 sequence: CASSSQRVGQGNNEQFF. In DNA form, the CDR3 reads TGTGCCAGCAGTTCCCAAAGGGTGGGACAGGGGAACAATGAGCAGTTCTTC.

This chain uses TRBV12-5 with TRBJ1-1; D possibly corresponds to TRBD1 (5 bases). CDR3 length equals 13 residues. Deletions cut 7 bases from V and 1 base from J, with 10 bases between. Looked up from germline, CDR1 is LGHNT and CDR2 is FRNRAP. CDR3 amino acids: CASAGRENTEAFF. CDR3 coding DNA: TGTGCTAGTGCGGGCAGGGAGAACACTGAAGCTTTCTTT.

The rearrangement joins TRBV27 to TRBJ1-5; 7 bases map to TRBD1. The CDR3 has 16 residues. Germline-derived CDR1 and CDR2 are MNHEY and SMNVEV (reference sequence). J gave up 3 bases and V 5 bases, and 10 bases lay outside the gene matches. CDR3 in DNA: TGTGCCAGCAGTCCTAGCAGGACAGGATACAATCAGCCCCAGCATTTT. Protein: CASSPSRTGYNQPQHF.

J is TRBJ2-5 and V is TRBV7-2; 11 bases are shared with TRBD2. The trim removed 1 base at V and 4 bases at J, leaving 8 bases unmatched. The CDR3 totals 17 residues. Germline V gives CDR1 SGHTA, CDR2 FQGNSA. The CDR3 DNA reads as TGTGCCAGCAGCTTAGTCTCTAGCGGGGGGCGGAGAGAGACCCAGTACTTC. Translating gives CASSLVSSGGRRETQYF.

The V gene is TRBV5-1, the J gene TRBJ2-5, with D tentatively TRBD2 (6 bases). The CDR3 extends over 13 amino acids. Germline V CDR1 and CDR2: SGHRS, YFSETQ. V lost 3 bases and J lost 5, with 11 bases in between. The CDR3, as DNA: TGCGCCAGCAGCTCGGGACTGGGGGAGACCCAGTACTTC. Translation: CASSSGLGETQYF.

In DNA form, the CDR3 reads TGTGCCAGCAGAACAGGGGTTCCTAGGGAGCAGTACTTC. It is translated as CASRTGVPREQYF. The rearrangement links TRBV28 to TRBJ2-7; 7 bases line up with TRBD1. This CDR3 contains 13 residues. CDR1 MDHEN and CDR2 SYDVKM come from the germline V gene. The V gene end was trimmed by 6 bases and the J gene end by 7 bases; junction bases not matched to a gene: 9.

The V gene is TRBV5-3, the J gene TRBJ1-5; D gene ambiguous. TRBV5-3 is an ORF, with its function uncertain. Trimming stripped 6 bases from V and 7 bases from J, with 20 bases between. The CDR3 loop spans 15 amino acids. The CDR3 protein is CARTRASSREQPQHF. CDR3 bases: TGTGCCAGAACCCGGGCCAGCTCGAGGGAGCAGCCCCAGCATTTT.

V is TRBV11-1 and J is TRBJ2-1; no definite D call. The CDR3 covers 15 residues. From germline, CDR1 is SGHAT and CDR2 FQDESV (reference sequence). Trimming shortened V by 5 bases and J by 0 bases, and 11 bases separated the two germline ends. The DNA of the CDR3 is TGTGCCAGCAGCCCCTCTTCGAGCTCCTACAATGAGCAGTTCTTC. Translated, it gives CASSPSSSSYNEQFF. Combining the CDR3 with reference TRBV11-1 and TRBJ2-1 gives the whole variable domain EAEVAQSPRYKITEKSQAVAFWCDPISGHATLYWYRQILGQGPELLVQFQDESVVDDSQLPKDRFSAERLKGVDSTLKIQPAELGDSAMYLCASSPSSSSYNEQFFGPGTRLTVL.

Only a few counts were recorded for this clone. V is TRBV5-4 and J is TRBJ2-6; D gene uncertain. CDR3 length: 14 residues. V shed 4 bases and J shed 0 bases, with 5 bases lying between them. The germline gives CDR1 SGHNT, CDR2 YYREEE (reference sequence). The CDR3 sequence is CASSATSGANVLTF. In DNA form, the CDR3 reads TGTGCCAGCAGCGCTACCTCTGGGGCCAACGTCCTGACTTTC.

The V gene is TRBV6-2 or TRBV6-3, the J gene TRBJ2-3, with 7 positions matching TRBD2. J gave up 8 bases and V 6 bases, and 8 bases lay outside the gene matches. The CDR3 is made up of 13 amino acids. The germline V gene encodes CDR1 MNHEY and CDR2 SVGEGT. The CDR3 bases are TGTGCCAGCAGCCTCATGGGGGAGGGTACGCAGTATTTT. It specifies CASSLMGEGTQYF.

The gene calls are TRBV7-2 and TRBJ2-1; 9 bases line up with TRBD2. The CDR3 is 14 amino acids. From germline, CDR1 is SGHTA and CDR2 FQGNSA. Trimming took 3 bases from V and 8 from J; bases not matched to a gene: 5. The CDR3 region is CASSLRGGLYEQFF. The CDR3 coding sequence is TGTGCCAGCAGCTTGCGGGGGGGCCTCTATGAGCAGTTCTTC.

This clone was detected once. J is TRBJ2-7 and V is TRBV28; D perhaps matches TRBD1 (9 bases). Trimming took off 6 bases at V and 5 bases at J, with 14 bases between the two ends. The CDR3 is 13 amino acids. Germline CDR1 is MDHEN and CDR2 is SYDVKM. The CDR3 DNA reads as TGTGCCAGCAGGGACAGGGGACTAGACGAGCAGTACTTC. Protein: CASRDRGLDEQYF. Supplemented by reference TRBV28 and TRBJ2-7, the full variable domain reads DVKVTQSSRYLVKRTGEKVFLECVQDMDHENMFWYRQDPGLGLRLIYFSYDVKMKEKGDIPEGYSVSREKKERFSLILESASTNQTSMYLCASRDRGLDEQYFGPGTRLTVT.

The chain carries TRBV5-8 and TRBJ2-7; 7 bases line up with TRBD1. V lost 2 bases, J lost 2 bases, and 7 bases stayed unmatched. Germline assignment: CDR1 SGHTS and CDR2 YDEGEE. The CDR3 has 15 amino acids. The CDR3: CASSLGGRGTYEQYF. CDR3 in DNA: TGTGCCAGCAGCTTAGGGGGCCGGGGCACCTACGAGCAGTACTTC.

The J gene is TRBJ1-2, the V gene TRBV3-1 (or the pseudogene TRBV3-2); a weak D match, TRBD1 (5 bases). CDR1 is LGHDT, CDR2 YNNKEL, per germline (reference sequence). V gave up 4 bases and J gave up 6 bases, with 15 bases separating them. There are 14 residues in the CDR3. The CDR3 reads CASSLAAGGDGYTF. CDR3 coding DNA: TGTGCCAGCAGCCTTGCCGCGGGGGGAGATGGCTACACCTTC.

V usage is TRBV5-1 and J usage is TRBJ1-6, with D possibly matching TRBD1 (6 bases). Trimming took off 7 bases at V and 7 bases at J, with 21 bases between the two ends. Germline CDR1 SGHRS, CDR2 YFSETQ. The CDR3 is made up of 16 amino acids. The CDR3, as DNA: TGCGCCAGCCGGGCCGGGGGGCGCTTTCAGAATTCACCCCTCCACTTT. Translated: CASRAGGRFQNSPLHF.

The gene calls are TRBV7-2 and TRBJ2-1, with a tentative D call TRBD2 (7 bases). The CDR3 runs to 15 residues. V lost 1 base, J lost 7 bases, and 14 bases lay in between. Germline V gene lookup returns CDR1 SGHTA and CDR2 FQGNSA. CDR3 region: CASSLVAGAANEQFF. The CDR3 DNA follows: TGTGCCAGCAGCTTAGTCGCGGGGGCGGCTAATGAGCAGTTCTTC.

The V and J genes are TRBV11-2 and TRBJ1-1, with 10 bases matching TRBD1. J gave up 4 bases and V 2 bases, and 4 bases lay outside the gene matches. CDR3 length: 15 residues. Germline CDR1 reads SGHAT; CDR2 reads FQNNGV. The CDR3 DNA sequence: TGTGCCAGCAGCTTAAGGACAGGGGGAGGCACTGAAGCTTTCTTT. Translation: CASSLRTGGGTEAFF.

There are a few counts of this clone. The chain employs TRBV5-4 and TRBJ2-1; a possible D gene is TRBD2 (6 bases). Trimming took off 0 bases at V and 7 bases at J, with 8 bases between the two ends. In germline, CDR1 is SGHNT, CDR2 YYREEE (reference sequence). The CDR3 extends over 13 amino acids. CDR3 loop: CASSLVSGNEQFF. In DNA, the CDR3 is TGTGCCAGCAGCTTGGTTAGCGGTAATGAGCAGTTCTTC.

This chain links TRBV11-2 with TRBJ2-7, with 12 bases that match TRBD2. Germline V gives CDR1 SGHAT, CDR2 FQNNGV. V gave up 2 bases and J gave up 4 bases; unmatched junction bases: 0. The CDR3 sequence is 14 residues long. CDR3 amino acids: CASSLLAGGYEQYF. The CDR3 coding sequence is TGTGCCAGCAGCTTACTAGCGGGAGGGTACGAGCAGTACTTC.